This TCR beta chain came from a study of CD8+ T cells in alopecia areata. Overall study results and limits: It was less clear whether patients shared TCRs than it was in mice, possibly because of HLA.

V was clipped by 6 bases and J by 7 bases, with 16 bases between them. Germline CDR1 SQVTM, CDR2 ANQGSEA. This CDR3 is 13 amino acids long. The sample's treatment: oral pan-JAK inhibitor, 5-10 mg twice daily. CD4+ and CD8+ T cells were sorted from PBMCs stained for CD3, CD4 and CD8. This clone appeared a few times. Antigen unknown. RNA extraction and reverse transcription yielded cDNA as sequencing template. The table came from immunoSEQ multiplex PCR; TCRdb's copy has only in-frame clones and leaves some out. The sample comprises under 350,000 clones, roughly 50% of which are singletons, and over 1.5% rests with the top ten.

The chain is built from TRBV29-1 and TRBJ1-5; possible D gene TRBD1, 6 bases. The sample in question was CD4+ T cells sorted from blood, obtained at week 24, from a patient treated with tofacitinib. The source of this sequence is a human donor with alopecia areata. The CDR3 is CSVALGGEQPQHF. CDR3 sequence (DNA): TGCAGCGTCGCCCTGGGGGGCGAACAGCCCCAGCATTTT.